The sequence of this T cell receptor beta chain was determined in a study of T cells in Graves' hyperthyroidism and ophthalmopathy. Findings and caveats of the study: Blood shared most expanded thyroid clonotypes above 0.001.

Exclusion followed for patients with uncontrolled infection, other autoimmune disease, pregnancy or lactation. This CDR3 contains 13 residues. Trimming took 8 bases from V and 0 from J, leaving 10 bases between them. CDR1 is MNHEY, CDR2 SMNVEV, per germline (reference sequence). This clonotype was found a few times. Its antigen is currently unknown. It was RNA transcripts that yielded the amplified TCR beta CDR3 regions. An initial round of RT-PCR targeting the TCR CDR3 relied on the HTBI primer set. One entry per CDR3 protein, called by TCRdb with MiXCR from the multiplex PCR reads. In the table there are around 350,000 distinct CDR3 sequences, 15% to 17% of which are singletons.

This TCR came from a woman younger than 35 with Graves' hyperthyroidism that later progressed to Graves' ophthalmopathy. Sequencing was done on a sample of blood. This chain connects TRBV27 to TRBJ2-5, with D tentatively TRBD1 (6 bases). The CDR3: CASGTGYQETQYF. CDR3 coding DNA: TGTGCCAGCGGTACAGGGTACCAAGAGACCCAGTACTTC.